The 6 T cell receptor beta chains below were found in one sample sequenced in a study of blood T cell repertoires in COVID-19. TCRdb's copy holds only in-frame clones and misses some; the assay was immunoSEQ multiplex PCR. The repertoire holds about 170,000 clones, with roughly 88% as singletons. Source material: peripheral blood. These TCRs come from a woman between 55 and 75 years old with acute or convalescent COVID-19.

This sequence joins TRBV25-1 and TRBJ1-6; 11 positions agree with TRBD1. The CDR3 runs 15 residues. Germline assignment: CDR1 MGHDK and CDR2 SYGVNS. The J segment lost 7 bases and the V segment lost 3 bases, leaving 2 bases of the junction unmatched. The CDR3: CASSDGTGGNSPLHF. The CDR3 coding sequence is TGTGCCAGCAGTGATGGGACAGGGGGAAATTCACCCCTCCACTTT.

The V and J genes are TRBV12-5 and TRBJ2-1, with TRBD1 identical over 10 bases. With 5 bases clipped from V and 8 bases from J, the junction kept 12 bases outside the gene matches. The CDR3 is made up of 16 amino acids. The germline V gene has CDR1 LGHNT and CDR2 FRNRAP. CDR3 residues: CASGAGTGDLGDEQFF. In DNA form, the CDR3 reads TGTGCTAGTGGTGCGGGGACAGGGGATTTGGGGGATGAGCAGTTCTTC. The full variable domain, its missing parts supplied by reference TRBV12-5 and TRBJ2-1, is DARVTQTPRHKVTEMGQEVTMRCQPILGHNTVFWYRQTMMQGLELLAYFRNRAPLDDSGMPKDRFSAEMPDATLATLKIQPSEPRDSAVYFCASGAGTGDLGDEQFFGPGTRLTVL.

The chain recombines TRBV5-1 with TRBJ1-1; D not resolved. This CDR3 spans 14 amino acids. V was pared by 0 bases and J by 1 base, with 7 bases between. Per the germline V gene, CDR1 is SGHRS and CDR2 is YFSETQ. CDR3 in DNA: TGCGCCAGCAGCTTGGACCCGGGGAACACTGAAGCTTTCTTT. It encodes CASSLDPGNTEAFF.

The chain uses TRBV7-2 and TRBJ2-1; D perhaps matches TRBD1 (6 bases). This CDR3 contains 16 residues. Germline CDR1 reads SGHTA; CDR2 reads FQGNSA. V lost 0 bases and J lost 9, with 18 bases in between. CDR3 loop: CASSLAADRRYSEQFF. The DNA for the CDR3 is TGTGCCAGCAGCTTAGCCGCCGACAGGAGGTATAGTGAGCAGTTCTTC.

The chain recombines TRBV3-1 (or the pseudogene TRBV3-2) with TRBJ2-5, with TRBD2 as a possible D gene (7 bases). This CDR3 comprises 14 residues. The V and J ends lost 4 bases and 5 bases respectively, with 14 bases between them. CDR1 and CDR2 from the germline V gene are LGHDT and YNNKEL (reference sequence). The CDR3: CASSPYRGAETQYF. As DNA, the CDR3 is TGTGCCAGCAGCCCGTATCGGGGGGCGGAGACCCAGTACTTC.

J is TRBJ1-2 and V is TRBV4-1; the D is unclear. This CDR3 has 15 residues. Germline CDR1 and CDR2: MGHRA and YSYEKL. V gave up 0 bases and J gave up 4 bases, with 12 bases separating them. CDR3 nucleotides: TGCGCCAGCAGCCAAGACCAATCTTACAGCTATGGCTACACCTTC. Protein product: CASSQDQSYSYGYTF.